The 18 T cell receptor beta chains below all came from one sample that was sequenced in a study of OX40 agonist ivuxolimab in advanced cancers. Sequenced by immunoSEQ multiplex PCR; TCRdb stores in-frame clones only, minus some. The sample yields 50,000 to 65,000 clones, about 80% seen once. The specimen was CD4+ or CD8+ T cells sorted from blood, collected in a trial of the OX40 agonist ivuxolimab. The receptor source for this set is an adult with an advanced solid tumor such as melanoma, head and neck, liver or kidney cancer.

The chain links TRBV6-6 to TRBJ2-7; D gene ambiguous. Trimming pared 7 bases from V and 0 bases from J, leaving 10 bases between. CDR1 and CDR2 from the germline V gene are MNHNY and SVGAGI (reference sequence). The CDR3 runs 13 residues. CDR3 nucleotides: TGTGCCAGCAATCTAGGGAACTCCTACGAGCAGTACTTC. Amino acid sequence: CASNLGNSYEQYF.

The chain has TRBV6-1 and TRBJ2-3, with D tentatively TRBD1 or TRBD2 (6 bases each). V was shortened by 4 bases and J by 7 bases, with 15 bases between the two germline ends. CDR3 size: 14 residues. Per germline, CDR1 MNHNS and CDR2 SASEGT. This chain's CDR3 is CASSGGTPRNTQYF. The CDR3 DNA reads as TGTGCCAGCAGTGGCGGGACACCACGGAATACGCAGTATTTT.

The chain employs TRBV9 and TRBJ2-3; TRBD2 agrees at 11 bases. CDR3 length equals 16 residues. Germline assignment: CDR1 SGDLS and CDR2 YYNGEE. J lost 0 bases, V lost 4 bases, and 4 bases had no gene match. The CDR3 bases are TGTGCCAGCAGCCCTCGGACTAGCGGGAGCACAGATACGCAGTATTTT. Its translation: CASSPRTSGSTDTQYF.

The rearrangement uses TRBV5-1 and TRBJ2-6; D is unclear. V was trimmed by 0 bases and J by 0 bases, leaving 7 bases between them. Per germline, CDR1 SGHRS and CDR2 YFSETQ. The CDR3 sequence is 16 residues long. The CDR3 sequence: CASSLGASSGANVLTF. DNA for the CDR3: TGCGCCAGCAGCTTGGGGGCCAGCTCTGGGGCCAACGTCCTGACTTTC.

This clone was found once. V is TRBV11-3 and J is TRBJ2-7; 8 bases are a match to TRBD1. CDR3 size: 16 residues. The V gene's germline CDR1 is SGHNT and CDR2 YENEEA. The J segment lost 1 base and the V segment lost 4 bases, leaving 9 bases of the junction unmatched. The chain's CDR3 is CASSSTGTGPSYEQYF. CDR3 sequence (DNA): TGTGCCAGCAGCTCAACCGGGACAGGCCCGTCCTACGAGCAGTACTTC.

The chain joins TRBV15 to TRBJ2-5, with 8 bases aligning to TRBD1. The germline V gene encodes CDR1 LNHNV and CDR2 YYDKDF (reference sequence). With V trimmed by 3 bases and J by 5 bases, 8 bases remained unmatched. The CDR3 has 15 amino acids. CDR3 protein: CATSSLQGGGETQYF. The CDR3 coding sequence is TGTGCCACCAGCAGTCTACAGGGGGGCGGGGAGACCCAGTACTTC.

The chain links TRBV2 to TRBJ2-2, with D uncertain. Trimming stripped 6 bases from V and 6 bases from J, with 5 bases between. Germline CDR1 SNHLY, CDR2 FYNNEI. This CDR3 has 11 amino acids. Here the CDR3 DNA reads TGTGCCAGCAGGATTTCCGGGGAGCTGTTTTTT. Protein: CASRISGELFF.

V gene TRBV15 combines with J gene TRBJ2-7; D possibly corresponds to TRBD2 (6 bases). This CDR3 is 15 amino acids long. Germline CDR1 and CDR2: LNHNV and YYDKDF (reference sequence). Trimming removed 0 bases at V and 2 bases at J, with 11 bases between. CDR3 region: CATSREGGAAYEQYF. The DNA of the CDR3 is TGTGCCACCAGCAGAGAAGGCGGGGCGGCCTACGAGCAGTACTTC.

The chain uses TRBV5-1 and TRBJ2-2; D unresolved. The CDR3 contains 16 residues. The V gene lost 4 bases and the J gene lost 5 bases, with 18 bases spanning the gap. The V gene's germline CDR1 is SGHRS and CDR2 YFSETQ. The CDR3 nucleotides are TGCGCCAGCAGCCCGGACGGAATGGTTGGTACCGGGGAGCTGTTTTTT. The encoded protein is CASSPDGMVGTGELFF.

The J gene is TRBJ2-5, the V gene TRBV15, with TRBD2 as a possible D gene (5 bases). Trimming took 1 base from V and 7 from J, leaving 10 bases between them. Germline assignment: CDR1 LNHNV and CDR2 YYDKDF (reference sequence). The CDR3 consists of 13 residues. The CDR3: CATSRGTPATQYF. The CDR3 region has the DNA TGTGCCACCAGCAGAGGGACTCCGGCGACCCAGTACTTC.

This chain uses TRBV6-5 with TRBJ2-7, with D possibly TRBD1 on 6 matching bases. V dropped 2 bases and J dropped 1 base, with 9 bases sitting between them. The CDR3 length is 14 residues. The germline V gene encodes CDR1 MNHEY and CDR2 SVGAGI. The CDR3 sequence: CASSYTDSSYEQYF. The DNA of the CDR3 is TGTGCCAGCAGTTACACGGACAGTTCCTACGAGCAGTACTTC.

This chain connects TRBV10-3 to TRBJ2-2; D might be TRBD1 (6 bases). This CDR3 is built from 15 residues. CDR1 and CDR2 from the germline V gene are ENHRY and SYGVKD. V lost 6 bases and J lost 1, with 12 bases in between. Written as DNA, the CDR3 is TGTGCCATCAGCCGGGAAGGGGGGAACACCGGGGAGCTGTTTTTT. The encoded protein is CAISREGGNTGELFF.

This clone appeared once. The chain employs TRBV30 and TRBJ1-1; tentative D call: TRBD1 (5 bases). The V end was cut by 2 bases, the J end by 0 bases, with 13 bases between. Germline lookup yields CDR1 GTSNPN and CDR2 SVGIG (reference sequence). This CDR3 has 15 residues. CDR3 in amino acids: CAWSFGAAMNTEAFF. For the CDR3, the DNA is TGTGCCTGGAGTTTCGGGGCTGCTATGAACACTGAAGCTTTCTTT. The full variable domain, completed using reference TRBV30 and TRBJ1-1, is SQTIHQWPATLVQPVGSPLSLECTVEGTSNPNLYWYRQAAGRGLQLLFYSVGIGQISSEVPQNLSASRPQDRQFILSSKKLLLSDSGFYLCAWSFGAAMNTEAFFGQGTRLTVV.

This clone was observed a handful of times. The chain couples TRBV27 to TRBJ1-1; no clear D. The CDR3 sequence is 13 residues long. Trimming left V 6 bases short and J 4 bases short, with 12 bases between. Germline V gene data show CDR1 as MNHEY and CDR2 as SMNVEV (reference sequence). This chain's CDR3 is CASRRPGGTEAFF. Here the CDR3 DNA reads TGTGCCAGCAGACGTCCCGGCGGCACTGAAGCTTTCTTT.

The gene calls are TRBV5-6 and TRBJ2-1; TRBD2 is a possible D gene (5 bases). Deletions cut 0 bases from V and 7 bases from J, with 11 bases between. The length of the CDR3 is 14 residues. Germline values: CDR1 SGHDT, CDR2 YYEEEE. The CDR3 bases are TGTGCCAGCAGCTTGGTCCGGGGTGGGAATGAGCAGTTCTTC. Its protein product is CASSLVRGGNEQFF.

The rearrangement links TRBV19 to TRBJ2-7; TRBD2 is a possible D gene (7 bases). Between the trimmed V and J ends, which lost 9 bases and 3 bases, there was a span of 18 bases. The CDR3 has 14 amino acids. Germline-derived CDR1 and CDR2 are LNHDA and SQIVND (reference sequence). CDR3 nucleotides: TGTGCCAGCTCCGGGGGCGGGGGAGGCTACGAGCAGTACTTC. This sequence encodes CASSGGGGGYEQYF.

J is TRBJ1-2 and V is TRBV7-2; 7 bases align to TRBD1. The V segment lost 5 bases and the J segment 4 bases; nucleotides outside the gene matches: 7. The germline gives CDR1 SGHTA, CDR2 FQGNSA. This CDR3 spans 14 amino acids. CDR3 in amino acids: CASSPRTGGYGYTF. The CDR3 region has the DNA TGTGCCAGCAGCCCCCGGACAGGTGGCTATGGCTACACCTTC. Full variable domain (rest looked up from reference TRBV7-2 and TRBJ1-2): GAGVSQSPSNKVTEKGKDVELRCDPISGHTALYWYRQSLGQGLEFLIYFQGNSAPDKSGLPSDRFSAERTGGSVSTLTIQRTQQEDSAVYLCASSPRTGGYGYTFGSGTRLTVV.

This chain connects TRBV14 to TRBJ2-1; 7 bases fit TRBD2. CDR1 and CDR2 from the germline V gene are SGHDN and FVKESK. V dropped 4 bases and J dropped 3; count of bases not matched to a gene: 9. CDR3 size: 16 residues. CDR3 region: CASSRSRGGLYNEQFF. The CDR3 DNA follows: TGTGCCAGCAGCCGAAGTCGGGGAGGGCTCTACAATGAGCAGTTCTTC.